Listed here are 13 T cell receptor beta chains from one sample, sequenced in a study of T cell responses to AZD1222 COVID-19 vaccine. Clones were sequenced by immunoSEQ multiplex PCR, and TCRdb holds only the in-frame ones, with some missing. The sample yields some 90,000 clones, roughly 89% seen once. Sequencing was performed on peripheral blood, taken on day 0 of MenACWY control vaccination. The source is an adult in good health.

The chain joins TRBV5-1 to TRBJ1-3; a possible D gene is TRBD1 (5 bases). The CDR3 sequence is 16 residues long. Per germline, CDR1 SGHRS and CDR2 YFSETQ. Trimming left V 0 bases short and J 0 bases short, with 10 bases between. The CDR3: CASSLAGSYSGNTIYF. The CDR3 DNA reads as TGCGCCAGCAGCTTGGCAGGGTCTTACTCTGGAAACACCATATATTTT.

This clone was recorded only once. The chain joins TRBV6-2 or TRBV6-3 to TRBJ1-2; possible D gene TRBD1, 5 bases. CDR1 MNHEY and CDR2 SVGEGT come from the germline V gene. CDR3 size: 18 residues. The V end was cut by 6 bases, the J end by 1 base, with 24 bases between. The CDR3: CASSSRSFGTLVNYGYTF. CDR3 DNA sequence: TGTGCCAGCAGCTCTAGATCCTTCGGGACTCTCGTTAACTATGGCTACACCTTC.

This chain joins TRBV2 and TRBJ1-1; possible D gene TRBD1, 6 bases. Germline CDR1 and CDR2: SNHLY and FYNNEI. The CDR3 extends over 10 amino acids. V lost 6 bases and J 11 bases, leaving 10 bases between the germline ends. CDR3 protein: CASRQGHAFF. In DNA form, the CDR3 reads TGTGCCAGCAGGCAGGGGCACGCTTTCTTT. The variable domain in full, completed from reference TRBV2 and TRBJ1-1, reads EPEVTQTPSHQVTQMGQEVILRCVPISNHLYFYWYRQILGQKVEFLVSFYNNEISEKSEIFDDQFSVERPDGSNFTLKIRSTKLEDSAMYFCASRQGHAFFGQGTRLTVV.

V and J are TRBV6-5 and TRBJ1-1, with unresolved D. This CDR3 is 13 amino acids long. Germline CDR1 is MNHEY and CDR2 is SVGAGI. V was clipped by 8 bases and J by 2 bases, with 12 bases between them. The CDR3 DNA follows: TGTGCCAGCTTCCGCATACTCAACACTGAAGCTTTCTTT. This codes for CASFRILNTEAFF.

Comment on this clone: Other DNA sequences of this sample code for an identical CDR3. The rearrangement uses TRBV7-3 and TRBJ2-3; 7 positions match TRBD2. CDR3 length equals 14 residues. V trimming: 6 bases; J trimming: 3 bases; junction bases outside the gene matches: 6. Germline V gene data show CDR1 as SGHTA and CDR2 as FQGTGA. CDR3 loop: CASSPTSATDTQYF. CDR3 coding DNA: TGTGCCAGCAGTCCTACTAGCGCGACAGATACGCAGTATTTT.

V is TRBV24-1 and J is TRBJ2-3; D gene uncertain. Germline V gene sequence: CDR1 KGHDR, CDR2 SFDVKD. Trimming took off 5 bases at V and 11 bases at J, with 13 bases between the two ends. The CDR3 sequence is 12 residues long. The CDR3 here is CATSANGGMQYF. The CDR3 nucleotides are TGTGCCACCAGTGCGAACGGTGGTATGCAGTATTTT.

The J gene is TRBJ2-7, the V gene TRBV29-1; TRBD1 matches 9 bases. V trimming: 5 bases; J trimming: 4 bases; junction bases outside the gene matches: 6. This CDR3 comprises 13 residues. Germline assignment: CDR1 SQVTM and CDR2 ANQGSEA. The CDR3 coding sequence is TGCAGCGTTACGGGACAGGGACTTTACGAGCAGTACTTC. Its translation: CSVTGQGLYEQYF.

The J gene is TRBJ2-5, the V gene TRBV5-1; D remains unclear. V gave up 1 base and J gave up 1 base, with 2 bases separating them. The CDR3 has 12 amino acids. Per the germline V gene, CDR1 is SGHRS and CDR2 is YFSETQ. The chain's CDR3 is CASSLPQETQYF. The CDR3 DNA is TGCGCCAGCAGCTTGCCCCAAGAGACCCAGTACTTC.

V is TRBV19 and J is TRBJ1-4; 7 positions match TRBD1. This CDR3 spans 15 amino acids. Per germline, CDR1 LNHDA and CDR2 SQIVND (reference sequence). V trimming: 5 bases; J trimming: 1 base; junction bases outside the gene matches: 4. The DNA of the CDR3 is TGTGCCAGTAGTGCAACAGGGGTAACTAATGAAAAACTGTTTTTT. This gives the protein CASSATGVTNEKLFF.

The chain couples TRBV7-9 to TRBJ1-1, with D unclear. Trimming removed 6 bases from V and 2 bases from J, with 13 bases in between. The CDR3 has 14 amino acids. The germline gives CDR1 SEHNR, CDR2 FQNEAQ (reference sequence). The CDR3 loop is CASRTTGGNTEAFF. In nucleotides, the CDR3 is TGTGCCAGCAGAACTACGGGTGGCAACACTGAAGCTTTCTTT.

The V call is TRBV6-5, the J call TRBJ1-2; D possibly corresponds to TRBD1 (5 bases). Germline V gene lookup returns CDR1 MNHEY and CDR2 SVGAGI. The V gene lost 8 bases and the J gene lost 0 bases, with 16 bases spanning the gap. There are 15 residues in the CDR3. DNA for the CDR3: TGTGCCAGCGGACTGCCGGGACGGACTAACTATGGCTACACCTTC. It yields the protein CASGLPGRTNYGYTF.

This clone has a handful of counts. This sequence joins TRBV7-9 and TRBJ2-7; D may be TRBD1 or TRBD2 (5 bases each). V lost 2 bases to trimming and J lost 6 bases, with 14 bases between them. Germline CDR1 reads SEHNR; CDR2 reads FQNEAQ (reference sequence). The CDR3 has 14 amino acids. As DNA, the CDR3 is TGTGCCAGCAGCTTACAAGAGGGGTGGGCCGAGCAGTACTTC. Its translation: CASSLQEGWAEQYF. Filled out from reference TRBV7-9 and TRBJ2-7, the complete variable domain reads DTGVSQNPRHKITKRGQNVTFRCDPISEHNRLYWYRQTLGQGPEFLTYFQNEAQLEKSRLLSDRFSAERPKGSFSTLEIQRTEQGDSAMYLCASSLQEGWAEQYFGPGTRLTVT.

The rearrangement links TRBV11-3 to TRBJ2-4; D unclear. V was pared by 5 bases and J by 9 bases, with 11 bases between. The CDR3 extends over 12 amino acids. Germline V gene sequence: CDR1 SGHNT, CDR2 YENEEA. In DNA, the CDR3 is TGTGCCAGCAGCCCAGCAATCTGCATTCAGTACTTC. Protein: CASSPAICIQYF. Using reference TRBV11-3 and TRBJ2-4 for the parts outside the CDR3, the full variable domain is EAGVVQSPRYKIIEKKQPVAFWCNPISGHNTLYWYLQNLGQGPELLIRYENEEAVDDSQLPKDRFSAERLKGVDSTLKIQPAELGDSAVYLCASSPAICIQYFGAGTRLSVL.